The 23 T cell receptor beta chains presented below share a single source sample, sequenced in a study of regulatory T cells in long-lasting Graves disease. Time point defined: persistent/refractory GD, antithyroid drugs over 5 years with positive TRAb. Isolated PBMC RNA provided the starting material for the TCR library. Combining iRepertoire HTBI primers with Arm-PCR of CDR3 regions, the authors built TCR beta libraries. MiXCR was run by TCRdb on the multiplex PCR reads, yielding one entry per CDR3 protein. The data hold roughly 500,000 distinct CDR3 sequences, with around 21% observed a single time. This specimen consisted of peripheral blood mononuclear cells (PBMCs), obtained when the disease was refractory, from a patient treated with antithyroid drugs. These receptors were taken from a female donor with Graves disease.

The V and J genes are TRBV24-1 and TRBJ2-7; tentatively, D is TRBD1 (6 bases). The CDR3 length is 13 residues. CDR1 and CDR2 (germline): KGHDR, SFDVKD. V gave up 3 bases and J gave up 6 bases, with 11 bases separating them. DNA for the CDR3: TGTGCCACCAGTGATAAGGACAGTGGCGAGCAGTACTTC. It codes for CATSDKDSGEQYF.

This clonotype was picked up one time. The rearrangement joins TRBV20-1 to TRBJ2-3; D remains unclear. There are 13 residues in the CDR3. The V end lost 6 bases, the J end lost 0 bases, and 10 bases lay between the germline ends. Germline V CDR1 and CDR2: DFQATT, SNEGSKA (reference sequence). CDR3 sequence: CSAISPSTDTQYF. The CDR3 DNA sequence: TGCAGTGCCATATCCCCTAGCACAGATACGCAGTATTTT.

This clonotype appeared many times. The rearrangement links TRBV13 to TRBJ1-4; D gene ambiguous. The CDR3 loop spans 13 amino acids. Germline V lookup: CDR1 PRHDT, CDR2 FYEKMQ (reference sequence). The V and J ends lost 2 bases and 5 bases respectively, with 6 bases between them. The CDR3 here is CASSLNINEKLFF. DNA for the CDR3: TGTGCCAGCAGCTTAAACATAAATGAAAAACTGTTTTTT.

This clonotype was seen repeatedly, ten times or more. V and J are TRBV2 and TRBJ2-4; D is possibly TRBD1 (5 bases). The V and J ends lost 2 bases and 8 bases respectively, with 13 bases between them. The CDR3 covers 14 residues. The V gene's germline CDR1 is SNHLY and CDR2 FYNNEI. The CDR3 sequence: CASSEQGSPDIQYF. CDR3 DNA: TGTGCCAGCAGTGAACAGGGCTCCCCGGACATTCAGTACTTC. Drawing the rest from reference TRBV2 and TRBJ2-4, the complete variable domain is EPEVTQTPSHQVTQMGQEVILRCVPISNHLYFYWYRQILGQKVEFLVSFYNNEISEKSEIFDDQFSVERPDGSNFTLKIRSTKLEDSAMYFCASSEQGSPDIQYFGAGTRLSVL.

The rearrangement joins TRBV30 to TRBJ2-1; no firm D call. The ends were cut back, 0 bases at V and 6 bases at J, with 6 bases in the middle. This CDR3 has 12 amino acids. The germline V gene encodes CDR1 GTSNPN and CDR2 SVGIG (reference sequence). This chain's CDR3 is CAWSVTLNEQFF. The CDR3, as DNA: TGTGCCTGGAGTGTAACCCTCAATGAGCAGTTCTTC. Filled out from reference TRBV30 and TRBJ2-1, the complete variable domain reads SQTIHQWPATLVQPVGSPLSLECTVEGTSNPNLYWYRQAAGRGLQLLFYSVGIGQISSEVPQNLSASRPQDRQFILSSKKLLLSDSGFYLCAWSVTLNEQFFGPGTRLTVL.

With respect to this clonotype: One junction end disagrees with the germline gene, perhaps due to a read error. The chain is built from TRBV7-3 and TRBJ2-5; D is perhaps TRBD2 (6 bases). The CDR3 runs to 15 residues. Looked up from germline, CDR1 is SGHTA and CDR2 is FQGTGA. The CDR3 is CASILAGGWQETQYF. In nucleotides, the CDR3 is TGTGCCAGCATCTTAGCCGGGGGTTGGCAAGAGACCCAGTACTTC.

The V call is TRBV30, the J call TRBJ2-7; maybe TRBD1 (6 bases). Trimming pared 3 bases from V and 5 bases from J, leaving 11 bases between. The CDR3 has 12 residues. Looked up from germline, CDR1 is GTSNPN and CDR2 is SVGIG (reference sequence). The CDR3 nucleotides are TGTGCCTGGAGGCAGGGGACCCACGAGCAGTACTTC. Protein product: CAWRQGTHEQYF. Full variable domain (missing parts from reference TRBV30 and TRBJ2-7): SQTIHQWPATLVQPVGSPLSLECTVEGTSNPNLYWYRQAAGRGLQLLFYSVGIGQISSEVPQNLSASRPQDRQFILSSKKLLLSDSGFYLCAWRQGTHEQYFGPGTRLTVT.

In its sample, this clonotype was seen many times. This rearrangement joins TRBV12-3 or TRBV12-4 to TRBJ2-5; 10 nucleotides agree with TRBD2. The CDR3 length is 16 residues. V lost 5 bases, J lost 2 bases, and 8 bases stayed unmatched. The CDR3 loop is CASSPWGSGGQETQYF. For the CDR3, the DNA is TGTGCCAGCAGTCCCTGGGGTAGCGGGGGGCAAGAGACCCAGTACTTC.

There are a few counts of this clonotype. The genes are TRBV20-1 and TRBJ2-7; D possibly corresponds to TRBD2 (5 bases). The CDR3 loop spans 13 amino acids. The V and J ends lost 3 bases and 0 bases respectively, with 9 bases between them. Germline loops: CDR1 DFQATT, CDR2 SNEGSKA (reference sequence). As DNA, the CDR3 is TGCAGTGCTAGCGGGATACGCTCCTACGAGCAGTACTTC. It encodes CSASGIRSYEQYF.

In this sample, this clonotype turned up many times. This chain uses TRBV7-3 with TRBJ1-6; the D gene is possibly TRBD1 (5 bases). CDR1 is SGHTA, CDR2 FQGTGA, per germline. V was clipped by 6 bases and J by 0 bases, with 12 bases between them. CDR3 length: 16 residues. CDR3 coding DNA: TGTGCCAGCAGAACTGTCGACAGCTCCTATAATTCACCCCTCCACTTT. This sequence encodes CASRTVDSSYNSPLHF.

The rearrangement uses TRBV14 and TRBJ1-2; D not resolved. Germline CDR1 reads SGHDN; CDR2 reads FVKESK. V lost 1 base and J 7 bases, leaving 13 bases between the germline ends. The CDR3 extends over 14 amino acids. The CDR3 DNA reads as TGTGCCAGCAGCCAAGGGCCCTTCTCACTTGGCTACACCTTC. It encodes CASSQGPFSLGYTF.

V is TRBV29-1 and J is TRBJ1-1, with TRBD1 matching over 11 bases. CDR1 SQVTM and CDR2 ANQGSEA come from the germline V gene. The V and J ends lost 6 bases and 5 bases, in that order; junction bases with no gene match: 8. The CDR3 totals 14 residues. CDR3 loop: CSVRNGQGATEAFF. The DNA for the CDR3 is TGCAGCGTCCGCAATGGACAGGGGGCGACTGAAGCTTTCTTT.

This clonotype was recorded at least ten times. This chain links TRBV28 with TRBJ1-2; 7 bases fit TRBD1. CDR1 MDHEN and CDR2 SYDVKM come from the germline V gene. There are 13 residues in the CDR3. The V gene end was trimmed by 3 bases and the J gene end by 6 bases; junction bases not matched to a gene: 4. CDR3 loop: CASSLWDSDGYTF. Written as DNA, the CDR3 is TGTGCCAGCAGTTTGTGGGACAGTGATGGCTACACCTTC.

This clonotype turned up a few times. The V and J genes are TRBV5-4 and TRBJ1-1; D might be TRBD1 (5 bases). This CDR3 has 14 amino acids. Germline V gene lookup returns CDR1 SGHNT and CDR2 YYREEE (reference sequence). Trimming removed 4 bases from V and 3 bases from J, with 13 bases in between. CDR3 DNA: TGTGCCAGCAGCCAAGACCAGGGAGACACTGAAGCTTTCTTT. As protein: CASSQDQGDTEAFF.

This clonotype was recorded many times. This rearrangement joins TRBV2 to TRBJ2-5; D perhaps matches TRBD2 (5 bases). V lost 6 bases, J lost 5 bases, and 25 bases lay in between. Germline V lookup: CDR1 SNHLY, CDR2 FYNNEI. The CDR3 totals 17 residues. CDR3 in DNA: TGTGCCAGCAGCGGACGGTCCGGGCCTCGACGGGATGAGACCCAGTACTTC. Translated: CASSGRSGPRRDETQYF.

The chain employs TRBV2 and TRBJ2-3, with TRBD2 matching 11 bases. The CDR3 consists of 15 residues. In germline, CDR1 is SNHLY, CDR2 FYNNEI. V dropped 6 bases and J dropped 3; count of bases not matched to a gene: 5. The CDR3 nucleotides are TGTGCCAGCAGGTGGGCTAGCGGGAGGACAGATACGCAGTATTTT. Translation: CASRWASGRTDTQYF.

This clonotype has ten or more counts. V gene TRBV28 combines with J gene TRBJ2-2; D possibly corresponds to TRBD1 (5 bases). V was shortened by 7 bases and J by 7 bases, with 16 bases between the two germline ends. This CDR3 spans 14 amino acids. Germline CDR1 is MDHEN and CDR2 is SYDVKM. CDR3 sequence: CASTKGRVDGELFF. CDR3 nucleotide sequence: TGTGCCAGCACTAAAGGCAGGGTCGACGGGGAGCTGTTTTTT.

For this clonotype: A much larger clone differs by one base, so this may be a read error. V and J are TRBV6-2 or TRBV6-3 and TRBJ2-7; D tentatively fits TRBD1 or TRBD2 (5 bases each). The CDR3 covers 14 residues. Trimming removed 6 bases at V and 0 bases at J, with 12 bases between. Germline V gives CDR1 MNHEY, CDR2 SVGEGT. The CDR3 reads CASSRDASSYEQYF. The DNA of the CDR3 is TGTGCCAGCAGCCGGGACGCCAGCTCCTACGAGCAGTACTTC.

As concerns this clonotype: The junction differs from germline at one of its ends, possibly a read error. The V call is TRBV20-1, the J call TRBJ2-4, with D perhaps being TRBD1 or TRBD2 (5 bases each). This CDR3 is built from 16 residues. Per germline, CDR1 DFQATT and CDR2 SNEGSKA (reference sequence). In DNA form, the CDR3 reads TGCAGTGCTAGAACCCCGACAGTTCTAGCCAAAAGCATTCAGTACTTC. This gives the protein CSARTPTVLAKSIQYF.

This chain uses TRBV27 with TRBJ2-1, with 10 nucleotides matching TRBD2. Germline V gene sequence: CDR1 MNHEY, CDR2 SMNVEV (reference sequence). The CDR3 is 15 residues long. V dropped 6 bases and J dropped 0; count of bases not matched to a gene: 2. The CDR3 spells CASRLAGSSYNEQFF. The CDR3 coding sequence is TGTGCCAGCAGACTAGCGGGAAGCTCCTACAATGAGCAGTTCTTC.

This clonotype occurred a few times. CDR3 nucleotides: TGTGCCACCAGCAGATCAACGGGACAGCAGGAAAAACTGTTTTTT. This translates into CATSRSTGQQEKLFF. This rearrangement joins TRBV15 to TRBJ1-4; 7 bases map to TRBD1. Germline lookup yields CDR1 LNHNV and CDR2 YYDKDF (reference sequence). V was clipped by 2 bases and J by 8 bases; unmatched bases: 8. This CDR3 comprises 15 residues.

In this sample, this clonotype turned up many times. The V call is TRBV27, the J call TRBJ1-5, with D uncertain. The CDR3 has 14 residues. Germline lookup yields CDR1 MNHEY and CDR2 SMNVEV (reference sequence). Trimming stripped 3 bases from V and 3 bases from J, with 9 bases between. CDR3 sequence (DNA): TGTGCCAGCAGTTTGCAAGGAGACAATCAGCCCCAGCATTTT. It yields the protein CASSLQGDNQPQHF.

With regard to this clonotype: Its ends do not fully match the called genes, so a read error is possible. This rearrangement joins TRBV5-4 to TRBJ2-7, with D maybe TRBD2 (5 bases). The germline V gene has CDR1 SGHNT and CDR2 YYREEE (reference sequence). The CDR3 covers 14 residues. CDR3 protein: CASTIFSVAKEQYF. DNA of the CDR3: TGTGCTAGCACGATATTTTCGGTAGCGAAGGAGCAGTACTTC.